This record looks at one T cell receptor beta chain sequence and its context. The antigen remains unidentified. These data are taken from a study of cytomegalovirus exposure and HLA in healthy donors. 13 Jbeta primers and 60 Vbeta primers were used for the PCR. Sequencing was performed with immunoSEQ multiplex PCR; in TCRdb, only in-frame clones are kept and a portion is missing. This table holds 150,000 to 200,000 clones, 60% to 80% found once. Among the donors, all were healthy bone marrow donors. Unrecorded immune exposures were likely, despite nominal health at sampling. Notes on the study in general: HLA alleles were associated with 15,000 to 20,000 TCR beta sequences in a later analysis at 0.05 false discovery rate. Accurate HLA-A and HLA-B prediction from TCR beta sequences was reported for most subjects.

Sequences were obtained from PBMCs. The receptor was isolated from a man aged 18 to 29 in good health and CMV-seropositive.

CDR3 sequence: CASTSPSGTSTDTQYF. In DNA form, the CDR3 reads TGTGCCAGTACCTCCCCGTCGGGGACTAGCACAGATACGCAGTATTTT. V is TRBV25-1 and J is TRBJ2-3; weak D call: TRBD2 (6 bases). Per germline, CDR1 MGHDK and CDR2 SYGVNS. The V gene lost 9 bases and the J gene lost 0 bases, with 19 bases spanning the gap. The CDR3 covers 16 residues.